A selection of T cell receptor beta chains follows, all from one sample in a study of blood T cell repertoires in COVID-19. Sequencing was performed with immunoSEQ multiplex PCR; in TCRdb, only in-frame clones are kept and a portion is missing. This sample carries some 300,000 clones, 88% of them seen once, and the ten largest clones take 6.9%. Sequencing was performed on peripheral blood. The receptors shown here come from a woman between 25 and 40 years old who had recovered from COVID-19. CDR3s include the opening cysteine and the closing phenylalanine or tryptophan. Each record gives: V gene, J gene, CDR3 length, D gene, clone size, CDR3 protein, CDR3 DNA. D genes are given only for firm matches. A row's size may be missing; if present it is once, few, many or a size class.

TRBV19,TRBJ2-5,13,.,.,CASTPTGKETQYF,TGTGCCAGTACCCCGACAGGAAAGGAGACCCAGTACTTC
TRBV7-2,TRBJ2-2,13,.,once,CASSPTYTGELFF,TGTGCCAGCAGCCCCACATACACCGGGGAGCTGTTTTTT
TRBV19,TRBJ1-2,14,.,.,CASRDLGKHYGYTF,TGTGCCAGTAGGGACTTAGGCAAACACTATGGCTACACCTTC
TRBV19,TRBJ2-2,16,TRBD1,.,CASSPRDRGLTGELFF,TGTGCCAGTAGTCCCCGGGACAGGGGTCTCACCGGGGAGCTGTTTTTT
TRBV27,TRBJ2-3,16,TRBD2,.,CASSLRPTSGPDTQYF,TGTGCCAGCAGTTTACGCCCCACTAGCGGCCCCGATACGCAGTATTTT
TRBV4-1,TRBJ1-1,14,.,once,CASSQVVMNTEAFF,TGCGCCAGCAGCCAAGTAGTGATGAACACTGAAGCTTTCTTT
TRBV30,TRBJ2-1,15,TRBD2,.,CAWSVLVRGDHEQFF,TGTGCCTGGAGTGTACTGGTGCGGGGGGACCATGAGCAGTTCTTC
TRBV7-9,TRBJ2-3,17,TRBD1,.,CASSLSQGAKSTDTQYF,TGTGCCAGCAGCCTTTCACAGGGGGCGAAAAGCACAGATACGCAGTATTTT
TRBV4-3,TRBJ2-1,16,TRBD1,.,CASSQDLGQGGNEQFF,TGCGCCAGCAGCCAAGATCTAGGACAGGGCGGCAATGAGCAGTTCTTC
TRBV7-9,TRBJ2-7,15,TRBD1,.,CASSGQGRVLYEQYF,TGTGCCAGCAGTGGACAGGGCAGAGTACTCTACGAGCAGTACTTC
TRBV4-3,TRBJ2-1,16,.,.,CASSPSGAGASNEQFF,TGCGCCAGCAGCCCATCGGGGGCGGGGGCTTCCAATGAGCAGTTCTTC
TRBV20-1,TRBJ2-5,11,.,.,CSAKGWETQYF,TGCAGTGCTAAGGGGTGGGAGACCCAGTACTTC
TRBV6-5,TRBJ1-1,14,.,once,CASTNPSGSTEAFF,TGTGCCAGCACCAACCCATCTGGGAGCACTGAAGCTTTCTTT
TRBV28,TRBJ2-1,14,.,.,CASSLTTSYNEQFF,TGTGCCAGCAGTTTGACTACATCCTACAATGAGCAGTTCTTC
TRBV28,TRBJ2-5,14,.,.,CASSPSGQQETQYF,TGTGCCAGCAGTCCCTCCGGACAGCAAGAGACCCAGTACTTC
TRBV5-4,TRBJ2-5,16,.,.,CASSARYRTEKETQYF,TGTGCCAGCAGTGCTCGATATAGGACAGAAAAAGAGACCCAGTACTTC
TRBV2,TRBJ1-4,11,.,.,CAGGFGEKLFF,TGTGCCGGGGGGTTTGGGGAAAAACTGTTTTTT
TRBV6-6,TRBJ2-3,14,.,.,CASSLDRSTDTQYF,TGTGCCAGCAGCCTGGACAGAAGCACAGATACGCAGTATTTT
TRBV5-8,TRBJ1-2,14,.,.,CASSPTEGSDGYTF,TGTGCCAGCAGCCCGACTGAAGGAAGTGATGGCTACACCTTC
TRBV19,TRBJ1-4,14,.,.,CASSLGRNNEKLFF,TGTGCCAGTAGCTTGGGGCGGAATAATGAAAAACTGTTTTTT
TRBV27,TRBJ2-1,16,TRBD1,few,CASSSRETGMGNEQFF,TGTGCCAGCAGTTCCCGCGAGACAGGGATGGGGAATGAGCAGTTCTTC
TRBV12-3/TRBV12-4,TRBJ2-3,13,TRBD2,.,CASSSGAGDTQYF,TGTGCCAGCAGTAGCGGGGCAGGAGATACGCAGTATTTT
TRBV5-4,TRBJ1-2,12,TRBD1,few,CASTGTAYGYTF,TGTGCCAGCACTGGGACAGCTTATGGCTACACCTTC
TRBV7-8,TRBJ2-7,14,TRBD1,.,CASSIRTGRYEQYF,TGTGCCAGCAGCATACGGACAGGGCGCTACGAGCAGTACTTC
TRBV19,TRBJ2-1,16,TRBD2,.,CASSITSGVPYNEQFF,TGTGCCAGTAGTATTACTAGCGGGGTCCCTTACAATGAGCAGTTCTTC
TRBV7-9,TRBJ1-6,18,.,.,CASSLLPPGVSYNSPLHF,TGTGCCAGCAGCTTACTTCCCCCAGGGGTCTCCTATAATTCACCCCTCCACTTT
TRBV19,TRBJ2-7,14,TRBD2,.,CASSGAGYLHEQYF,TGTGCCAGTAGCGGAGCGGGGTATCTCCACGAGCAGTACTTC
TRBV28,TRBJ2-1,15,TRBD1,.,CATLAPRQGVNEQFF,TGTGCCACCCTGGCCCCAAGACAGGGCGTCAATGAGCAGTTCTTC
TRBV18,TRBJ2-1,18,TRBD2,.,CASSPWASGGRTYNEQFF,TGTGCCAGCTCACCTTGGGCTAGCGGGGGGCGAACGTACAATGAGCAGTTCTTC
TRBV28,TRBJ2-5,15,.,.,CASRLWSGGEETQYF,TGTGCCAGCAGACTCTGGAGTGGCGGGGAAGAGACCCAGTACTTC
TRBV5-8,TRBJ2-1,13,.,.,CASRRVGGNEQFF,TGTGCCAGCAGAAGAGTGGGGGGCAATGAGCAGTTCTTC
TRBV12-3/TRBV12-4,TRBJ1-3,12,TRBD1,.,CASSPDRVTIYF,TGTGCCAGCAGTCCGGACAGGGTAACCATATATTTT
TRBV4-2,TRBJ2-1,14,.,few,CASSQDRGASEQFF,TGTGCCAGCAGCCAAGATCGGGGGGCCAGTGAGCAGTTCTTC
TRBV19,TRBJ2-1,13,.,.,CAIWTPHYNEQFF,TGTGCCATCTGGACTCCCCACTACAATGAGCAGTTCTTC
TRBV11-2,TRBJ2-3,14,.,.,CASSLGVASDTQYF,TGTGCCAGCAGCTTAGGAGTAGCATCCGATACGCAGTATTTT
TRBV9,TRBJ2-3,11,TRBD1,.,CASARDRMQYF,TGTGCCAGCGCCAGGGACAGAATGCAGTATTTT
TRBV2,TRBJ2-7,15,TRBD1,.,CASSGLQQGGGEQYF,TGTGCCAGCAGTGGGCTCCAACAGGGGGGAGGCGAGCAGTACTTC
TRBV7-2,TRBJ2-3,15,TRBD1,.,CASSFNGQDTDTQYF,TGTGCCAGCAGCTTCAATGGACAGGACACAGATACGCAGTATTTT